The rows below give T cell receptor beta chains drawn from one sample of a study of blood T cell repertoires in COVID-19. Generated by immunoSEQ multiplex PCR, the TCRdb table keeps only in-frame clones and is missing some. The sample has approximately 100,000 clones; roughly 88% are singletons. The sequenced sample was peripheral blood. All receptors come from a human donor in a cohort sampled during active COVID-19. CDR3s include the opening cysteine and the closing phenylalanine or tryptophan. The order of the fields is D gene, clone size, J gene, V gene, CDR3 protein, CDR3 DNA. A D gene is named only where the DNA matches it firmly. Clone sizes are given selectively: once, few, many, or a class where the clone is expanded.

TRBD1	-	TRBJ2-5	TRBV5-6	CASSSGGREETQYF	TGTGCCAGCAGCTCAGGGGGCCGCGAAGAGACCCAGTACTTC
TRBD1	-	TRBJ2-5	TRBV12-5	CASGSRTGAQETQYF	TGTGCTAGTGGTTCGAGGACAGGCGCTCAAGAGACCCAGTACTTC
TRBD1	once	TRBJ1-2	TRBV24-1	CATSLQGSVNYGYTF	TGTGCCACCAGCCTACAGGGGTCGGTTAACTATGGCTACACCTTC
-	few	TRBJ2-7	TRBV6-5	CATKGVSLNYEQYF	TGTGCCACCAAGGGGGTGTCCCTAAACTACGAGCAGTACTTC
-	-	TRBJ2-1	TRBV19	CASSPVSSYNEQFF	TGTGCCAGTAGTCCAGTAAGCTCCTACAATGAGCAGTTCTTC
TRBD2	-	TRBJ2-7	TRBV27	CASSLGPISGGGLYEQYF	TGTGCCAGCAGTTTAGGGCCAATCTCGGGGGGGGGCTTATACGAGCAGTACTTC
TRBD1	-	TRBJ1-1	TRBV5-6	CASSFGTGLMNTEAFF	TGTGCCAGCAGCTTCGGGACAGGGCTCATGAACACTGAAGCTTTCTTT
-	-	TRBJ2-2	TRBV19	CASSIRSGLSTGELFF	TGTGCCAGTAGTATAAGGTCGGGTTTGAGCACCGGGGAGCTGTTTTTT
-	-	TRBJ2-3	TRBV19	CASSIVRDADTQYF	TGTGCCAGTAGTATAGTAAGAGATGCAGATACGCAGTATTTT
TRBD1	-	TRBJ2-1	TRBV20-1	CSAGTGAISFF	TGCAGTGCAGGGACAGGGGCCATCTCCTTCTTC
TRBD2	-	TRBJ2-2	TRBV9	CASSVGLAGLTGELFF	TGTGCCAGCAGCGTAGGACTAGCGGGATTAACCGGGGAGCTGTTTTTT
-	-	TRBJ2-7	TRBV7-2	CASSLVAQTYEQYF	TGTGCCAGCAGCTTAGTCGCACAGACCTACGAGCAGTACTTC
TRBD1	-	TRBJ2-2	TRBV6-6	CASRPGQGNTGELFF	TGTGCCAGCAGACCCGGACAGGGGAACACCGGGGAGCTGTTTTTT
-	once	TRBJ2-1	TRBV10-3	CAISEPAGAYNEQFF	TGTGCCATCAGTGAGCCCGCAGGGGCCTACAATGAGCAGTTCTTC
TRBD2	-	TRBJ2-3	TRBV18	CASSLLTSGTTGDTQYF	TGTGCCAGCTCACTTCTGACTAGCGGGACCACGGGGGATACGCAGTATTTT
-	-	TRBJ2-5	TRBV28	CASSFTGVETQYF	TGTGCCAGCAGTTTCACGGGGGTTGAGACCCAGTACTTC
TRBD1	-	TRBJ1-5	TRBV19	CASSQTGGGGQPQHF	TGTGCCAGTAGTCAAACAGGGGGAGGAGGTCAGCCCCAGCATTTT
TRBD1	few	TRBJ1-3	TRBV19	CASSTGGSGNTIYF	TGTGCCAGTAGTACAGGGGGCTCTGGAAACACCATATATTTT
TRBD1	-	TRBJ1-1	TRBV5-1	CASSLSTGSNTEAFF	TGCGCCAGCAGCTTATCGACAGGGTCTAACACTGAAGCTTTCTTT
TRBD1	-	TRBJ1-5	TRBV6-5	CGTGDNQPQHF	TGTGGCACAGGGGACAATCAGCCCCAGCATTTT
-	-	TRBJ2-7	TRBV10-2	CASSESLNAYEQYF	TGCGCCAGCAGTGAATCCCTAAATGCCTACGAGCAGTACTTC
TRBD1	-	TRBJ1-5	TRBV28	CASSYRGRWVQPQHF	TGTGCCAGCAGTTACAGGGGGCGCTGGGTTCAGCCCCAGCATTTT
TRBD1	-	TRBJ1-1	TRBV19	CASSIAGTGGRRAFF	TGTGCCAGTAGTATAGCCGGGACAGGGGGCCGGAGGGCTTTCTTT
TRBD1	-	TRBJ2-7	TRBV9	CASSSDRGVHEQYF	TGTGCCAGCAGCTCGGACAGGGGGGTACACGAGCAGTACTTC
TRBD1	-	TRBJ1-1	TRBV25-1	CASRGTEHTEAFF	TGTGCCAGCAGAGGGACAGAGCACACTGAAGCTTTCTTT
TRBD1	-	TRBJ2-7	TRBV27	CASSLVRGTGGDEQYF	TGTGCCAGCAGTTTAGTTCGCGGGACAGGGGGCGACGAGCAGTACTTC
-	-	TRBJ2-2	TRBV12-3/TRBV12-4	CASSFPTGELFF	TGTGCCAGCAGTTTCCCAACCGGGGAGCTGTTTTTT
TRBD2	-	TRBJ2-1	TRBV6-5	CASSSGTSGMYEQFF	TGTGCCAGCAGTTCCGGGACTAGCGGGATGTATGAGCAGTTCTTC
TRBD2	-	TRBJ2-7	TRBV6-5	CASSRLAGVTGEQYF	TGTGCCAGCAGTCGACTAGCGGGAGTAACCGGCGAGCAGTACTTC
TRBD1	-	TRBJ1-5	TRBV27	CASSSTGAGDQSQHF	TGTGCCAGCAGTTCCACAGGGGCGGGTGATCAGTCCCAGCATTTT
-	-	TRBJ1-6	TRBV28	CASSSLGATNSPLHF	TGTGCCAGCAGTTCCCTTGGGGCGACGAATTCACCCCTCCACTTT
TRBD2	once	TRBJ2-7	TRBV5-1	CASSIPGGMVREQYF	TGCGCCAGCTCCATTCCCGGGGGGATGGTTCGCGAGCAGTACTTC
TRBD1	-	TRBJ2-3	TRBV19	CASVPGQGFGTQYF	TGTGCCAGTGTCCCGGGACAGGGTTTTGGTACGCAGTATTTT
-	-	TRBJ2-3	TRBV6-6	CASRGGASTDTQYF	TGTGCCAGCAGAGGCGGTGCTAGCACAGATACGCAGTATTTT